These T cell receptor beta chains were read from a single sample in a study of Graves' ophthalmopathy and Graves' hyperthyroidism. TCRdb passed the multiplex PCR reads through MiXCR, listing each CDR3 protein once. The sample gives some 410,000 distinct CDR3 sequences, around a fifth of which show up once; roughly 3% is in the top ten. Specimen: peripheral blood. All receptors come from a woman aged 18-29 years with stable Graves' hyperthyroidism. Each CDR3 is given with its conserved first and last residue. The D gene is left open where the match is weak. The listing skips clone size in some rows; elsewhere it reads once, few, many or a size class.

>TRBV12-3/TRBV12-4|.|TRBD1|TRBJ2-2
TGTGCCATCGGGACAGGGGCTAAGGACACCGGGGAGCTGTTTTTT
CAIGTGAKDTGELFF
>TRBV6-1|many|.|TRBJ1-5
TGTGCCAGCCGGATCGCCTATCAGCCCCAGCATTTT
CASRIAYQPQHF
>TRBV12-3/TRBV12-4|many|TRBD1|TRBJ1-1
TGTGCCAGCAGCCTTCCGGACAGGCGTACTGAAGCTTTCTTT
CASSLPDRRTEAFF
>TRBV6-1|few|.|TRBJ1-1
TGTGCCAGCAGAGCAAACCCTACAGGGAACACTGAAGCTTTCTTT
CASRANPTGNTEAFF
>TRBV15|many|.|TRBJ2-2
TGTGCCACCAGCAGAGAGAGGTACACCGGGGAGCTGTTTTTT
CATSRERYTGELFF
>TRBV5-1|many|.|TRBJ2-7
TGCGCCAGCAGGGGAGGCAGGGCCTACCAGCAGTACTTC
CASRGGRAYQQYF
>TRBV18|few|TRBD1|TRBJ2-5
TGTGCCAGCTCGGACAGGGGGAACCAAGAGACCCAGTACTTC
CASSDRGNQETQYF
>TRBV29-1|.|.|TRBJ2-5
TGCAGCGTTGAGTTCCCCACAGGGTCCGAGACCCAGTACTTC
CSVEFPTGSETQYF
>TRBV9|few|TRBD2|TRBJ2-2
TGTGCCAGCAGCTTCGGACTAGCGGAAGTCACCGGGGAGCTGTTTTTT
CASSFGLAEVTGELFF
>TRBV29-1|few|.|TRBJ2-2
TGCAGCGTTGCACTGGGCACCGGGGAGCTGTTTTTT
CSVALGTGELFF
>TRBV6-1|many|TRBD2|TRBJ2-7
TGTGCCAGCAGTGAGGGGACTAGCGGGCCGGGAGGCCCCTACGAGCAGTACTTC
CASSEGTSGPGGPYEQYF
>TRBV10-3|many|.|TRBJ2-5
TGTGCCATCAGTGAGAGGGGGCAAGAGACCCAGTACTTC
CAISERGQETQYF
>TRBV20-1|many|TRBD2|TRBJ2-2
TGCAGTGCTAGAGTTGCGCTAGCGGCCTACACCGGGGAGCTGTTTTTT
CSARVALAAYTGELFF
>TRBV7-6|many|.|TRBJ2-2
TGTGCCAGCAGCTTAGCGCGATCAAATTCTAACAACACCGGGGAGCTGTTTTTT
CASSLARSNSNNTGELFF
>TRBV12-5|.|.|TRBJ2-5
TGTGCTAGTGGTTTGACCAACCTTCGGGAGGAGACCCAGTACTTC
CASGLTNLREETQYF
>TRBV18|few|.|TRBJ1-3
TGTGCCAGCTCACCACTTCCTCGACAGTCTTACTCTGGAAACACCATATATTTT
CASSPLPRQSYSGNTIYF
>TRBV29-1|many|TRBD1|TRBJ1-6
TGCAGCGTTGGAACGGACAGGGACTCCTTTATCTCCTATAATTCACCCCTCCACTTT
CSVGTDRDSFISYNSPLHF
>TRBV6-1|many|.|TRBJ2-2
TGTGCCAGCACTCGTGACAGGCCGAACACCGGGGAGCTGTTTTTT
CASTRDRPNTGELFF
>TRBV30|.|.|TRBJ1-2
TGTGCCTGGAGTGTCATGAGATACTATGGCTACACCTTC
CAWSVMRYYGYTF
>TRBV20-1|many|.|TRBJ2-7
TGCAGTGCTAGTGACCTAGGGACACTATACTACGAGCAGTACTTC
CSASDLGTLYYEQYF
>TRBV7-2|many|.|TRBJ1-6
TGTGCCAGCAGCTGGACGAATTCACCCCTCCACTTT
CASSWTNSPLHF